These 31 T cell receptor beta chains came from one sample sequenced in a study of vaccination and CD4 T cells after COVID-19. What these receptors recognize is not known. The treatment denotes: approximately 10-day PBMC culture with coronavirus spike peptide pools or control peptides (ViraFEST assay). Sequence data for DNA of cultured CD4+ T cells were generated by the Oncomine TCR Beta short-read assay. One entry per CDR3 protein results from TCRdb running MiXCR on the PCR reads. The sample lists fewer than 4,500 distinct CDR3 sequences, roughly 17% occurring once. Sequences were obtained from CD4+ T cells from blood, cultured in vitro. The receptor source for this set is a human donor who had recovered from COVID-19.

This clonotype was found a few times. The chain has TRBV19 and TRBJ2-7, with TRBD1 as a possible D gene (5 bases). Germline values: CDR1 LNHDA, CDR2 SQIVND (reference sequence). The CDR3 is 14 amino acids. V gave up 4 bases and J gave up 1 base, with 11 bases separating them. The CDR3 nucleotides read TGTGCCAGTAGTACAGGGCCCGGATCCTACGAGCAGTACTTC. Its translation: CASSTGPGSYEQYF.

This clonotype has only a few counts. V usage is TRBV6-1 and J usage is TRBJ2-3; D possibly corresponds to TRBD1 (5 bases). The CDR3 runs to 11 residues. The germline V and J ends were trimmed by 6 bases and 6 bases, with 7 bases remaining between them. CDR1 and CDR2 from the germline V gene are MNHNS and SASEGT. The CDR3 here is CASRGLDTQYF. The CDR3 DNA reads TGTGCCAGCAGGGGGCTTGATACGCAGTATTTT.

A few counts support this clonotype. The CDR3 sequence is CAWSRASGGTDTQYF. CDR3 DNA sequence: TGTGCCTGGAGTCGGGCTAGCGGGGGGACAGATACGCAGTATTTT. The rearrangement joins TRBV30 to TRBJ2-3, with 11 bases aligning to TRBD2. CDR1 GTSNPN and CDR2 SVGIG come from the germline V gene (reference sequence). V lost 2 bases to trimming and J lost 3 bases; unmatched junction nucleotides: 4. The CDR3 has 15 residues.

This clonotype was observed a few times. This sequence joins TRBV6-1 and TRBJ2-2, with D possibly matching TRBD1 (6 bases). CDR3 length equals 13 residues. Per germline, CDR1 MNHNS and CDR2 SASEGT. Trimming shortened V by 5 bases and J by 6 bases, and 10 bases separated the two germline ends. Here the CDR3 reads CASSQGGPGELFF. The CDR3 nucleotides are TGTGCCAGCAGTCAAGGGGGACCCGGGGAGCTGTTTTTT.

In this sample, this clonotype turned up a few times. The genes are TRBV7-2 and TRBJ2-7, with 15 bases identical to TRBD2. V trimming: 0 bases; J trimming: 0 bases; junction bases outside the gene matches: 3. Germline values: CDR1 SGHTA, CDR2 FQGNSA. This CDR3 is built from 18 residues. The CDR3 sequence: CASSLAGTSGGYSYEQYF. In nucleotides, the CDR3 is TGTGCCAGCAGCTTAGCGGGGACTAGCGGGGGGTACTCCTACGAGCAGTACTTC.

The chain has TRBV30 and TRBJ1-6; 9 nucleotides agree with TRBD1. The germline V gene encodes CDR1 GTSNPN and CDR2 SVGIG (reference sequence). The CDR3 covers 17 residues. The junction had 13 bases not matched to a gene; V was cut back by 1 base and J by 9 bases. The CDR3 is CAWSAYLTGGGSSPLHF. As DNA, the CDR3 is TGTGCCTGGAGTGCGTATCTTACAGGGGGCGGGAGTTCACCCCTCCACTTT.

As to this clonotype: A much larger clone differs from this one at a single base, so this may be a read error. The CDR3 end shows no conserved phenylalanine or tryptophan, and so a read error is likely. The DNA for the CDR3 is TGTGCCAGCACTCGGACAGGAGAGGCCTATGGCTACACCCTC. This gives the protein CASTRTGEAYGYTL. This chain joins TRBV6-1 and TRBJ1-2; 7 bases map to TRBD1. Germline values: CDR1 MNHNS, CDR2 SASEGT. V was clipped by 7 bases and J by 4 bases; unmatched bases: 9. This CDR3 is built from 14 residues.

The J gene is TRBJ1-4, the V gene TRBV20-1; no firm D call. Trimming removed 0 bases from V and 4 bases from J, with 15 bases in between. Germline CDR1 is DFQATT and CDR2 is SNEGSKA (reference sequence). The CDR3 runs to 16 residues. CDR3 sequence reads: CSARDPAALGNEKLFF. The CDR3 nucleotides read TGCAGTGCTAGAGATCCAGCAGCCCTAGGTAATGAAAAACTGTTTTTT.

This clonotype is medium-sized within its sample. The chain employs TRBV12-3 or TRBV12-4 and TRBJ1-6, with unresolved D. The CDR3 runs to 13 residues. Trimming took 6 bases from V and 6 from J, leaving 9 bases between them. In DNA form, the CDR3 reads TGTGCCAGCAGCGGACTGATTAATTCACCCCTCCACTTT. The encoded protein is CASSGLINSPLHF.

This clonotype is classed as large. The rearrangement uses TRBV7-9 and TRBJ2-5; TRBD2 agrees at 7 bases. The trim removed 1 base at V and 1 base at J, leaving 3 bases unmatched. The length of the CDR3 is 15 residues. CDR1 is SEHNR and CDR2 is FQNEAQ in the germline V gene (reference sequence). CDR3 DNA: TGTGCCAGCAGCTTAGGCGGGGGACCCCAAGAGACCCAGTACTTC. It encodes CASSLGGGPQETQYF.

In regard to this clonotype: The junction does not match germline at one end; this may be a read error. V and J are TRBV7-7 and TRBJ2-2; D is undetermined. The CDR3 spans 13 residues. The germline V gene encodes CDR1 SSHAT and CDR2 FNYEAQ (reference sequence). The CDR3 loop is CASSTFRTGELFF. The CDR3 bases are TGTGCTAGCAGCACCTTCAGAACCGGGGAGCTGTTTTTT. The variable domain in full, completed from reference TRBV7-7 and TRBJ2-2, reads GAGVSQSPRYKVTKRGQDVTLRCDPISSHATLYWYQQALGQGPEFLTYFNYEAQPDKSGLPSDRFSAERPEGSISTLTIQRTEQRDSAMYRCASSTFRTGELFFGEGSRLTVL.

This chain links TRBV12-3 or TRBV12-4 with TRBJ1-4; 7 bases fit TRBD1. V was pared by 5 bases and J by 4 bases, with 10 bases of the junction left unmatched. The CDR3 spans 16 residues. The CDR3: CASSQTKTGRNEKLFF. The CDR3 nucleotides are TGTGCCAGCAGTCAAACCAAGACAGGGCGTAATGAAAAACTGTTTTTT.

The V call is TRBV20-1, the J call TRBJ2-2, with no clear D. The CDR3 consists of 11 residues. Germline-derived CDR1 and CDR2 are DFQATT and SNEGSKA (reference sequence). V lost 2 bases and J lost 7, with 5 bases in between. As DNA, the CDR3 is TGCAGTGCTAGATCTGGCGGGGAGCTGTTTTTT. Protein product: CSARSGGELFF.

The CDR3 region has the DNA TGTGCCAGCAGCCAGGGGGCGGGGGAGACCCAGTACTTC. Translated, it gives CASSQGAGETQYF. The J gene is TRBJ2-5, the V gene TRBV11-3; the match to TRBD1 covers 8 bases. Losses at the gene ends were 5 bases for V and 5 bases for J; bases not matched to a gene: 4. The CDR3 has 13 residues. The germline gives CDR1 SGHNT, CDR2 YENEEA.

This clonotype qualifies as medium-sized. The rearrangement links TRBV20-1 to TRBJ1-1; D is possibly TRBD1 (5 bases). The V gene lost 0 bases and the J gene lost 1 base, with 12 bases spanning the gap. The CDR3 length is 15 residues. Germline CDR1 is DFQATT and CDR2 is SNEGSKA (reference sequence). DNA for the CDR3: TGCAGTGCTAGAGAACCAAGGGGAGGGAACACTGAAGCTTTCTTT. Translation gives CSAREPRGGNTEAFF.

This clonotype has a handful of counts. This rearrangement joins TRBV6-1 to TRBJ1-5, with a weak D call TRBD1 (6 bases). The germline gives CDR1 MNHNS, CDR2 SASEGT. Trimming pared 6 bases from V and 2 bases from J, leaving 11 bases between. This CDR3 is 14 amino acids long. CDR3 bases: TGTGCCAGCAGAAGGGAGGGGGGCAATCAGCCCCAGCATTTT. It codes for CASRREGGNQPQHF.

V gene TRBV6-1 combines with J gene TRBJ1-1; D is ambiguous. V was pared by 6 bases and J by 0 bases, with 5 bases between. The germline gives CDR1 MNHNS, CDR2 SASEGT. The CDR3 totals 12 residues. The chain's CDR3 is CASSNLNTEAFF. CDR3 in DNA: TGTGCCAGCAGCAATTTGAACACTGAAGCTTTCTTT.

This clonotype has more than one count but fewer than ten. The rearrangement links TRBV11-2 to TRBJ1-1, with D perhaps matching TRBD1 (6 bases). The CDR3 length is 14 residues. Trimming cost V 6 bases and J 5 bases, with 16 bases left between them. Looked up from germline, CDR1 is SGHAT and CDR2 is FQNNGV. CDR3 region: CASSLEGGATEAFF. In nucleotides, the CDR3 is TGTGCCAGCAGTCTCGAGGGGGGGGCGACTGAAGCTTTCTTT.

This sequence joins TRBV29-1 and TRBJ2-1; TRBD2 is a possible D gene (6 bases). The CDR3 covers 15 residues. V was clipped by 1 base and J by 3 bases, with 13 bases between them. CDR1 is SQVTM, CDR2 ANQGSEA, per germline. The CDR3: CSVEGWGEDYNEQFF. DNA of the CDR3: TGCAGCGTTGAAGGGTGGGGGGAGGACTACAATGAGCAGTTCTTC.

Only a few counts were recorded for this clonotype. This chain joins TRBV7-8 and TRBJ2-1, with 7 bases aligning to TRBD1. Germline values: CDR1 SGHVS, CDR2 FQNEAQ. The trim removed 6 bases at V and 10 bases at J, leaving 12 bases unmatched. This CDR3 region has 14 residues. The DNA of the CDR3 is TGTGCCAGCAGGTTCTCACAGGGGATTGGGGAGCAGTTCTTC. Translating gives CASRFSQGIGEQFF.

Only a few counts were recorded for this clonotype. J is TRBJ2-1 and V is TRBV20-1, with a weak D call TRBD1 (6 bases). Trimming removed 8 bases at V and 5 bases at J, with 25 bases between. The CDR3 is 16 residues long. Germline V gene lookup returns CDR1 DFQATT and CDR2 SNEGSKA (reference sequence). CDR3 sequence: CSLRTRDTAIHNEQFF. The CDR3 DNA reads TGCAGTTTAAGAACCCGGGACACAGCGATCCACAATGAGCAGTTCTTC.

The table lists this clonotype with a few counts. The DNA for the CDR3 is TGCGCCAGCAGCTTGGACCGAAACACCATATATTTT. This sequence encodes CASSLDRNTIYF. The rearrangement joins TRBV5-1 to TRBJ1-3; D ambiguous. Germline V gene lookup returns CDR1 SGHRS and CDR2 YFSETQ. This CDR3 region has 12 residues. V was trimmed by 0 bases and J by 5 bases, leaving 3 bases between them. The full variable domain, its missing parts supplied by reference TRBV5-1 and TRBJ1-3, is KAGVTQTPRYLIKTRGQQVTLSCSPISGHRSVSWYQQTPGQGLQFLFEYFSETQRNKGNFPGRFSGRQFSNSRSEMNVSTLELGDSALYLCASSLDRNTIYFGEGSWLTVV.

This clonotype has just a few counts. The rearrangement links TRBV5-1 to TRBJ1-1; 9 nucleotides align to TRBD1. The CDR3 consists of 15 residues. CDR1 SGHRS and CDR2 YFSETQ come from the germline V gene. Trimming took 4 bases from V and 7 from J; bases not matched to a gene: 11. Here the CDR3 reads CASSKTGGSIIEAFF. DNA of the CDR3: TGCGCCAGCAGCAAGACAGGGGGTTCAATTATTGAAGCTTTCTTT.

The sample holds a few counts of this clonotype. The V and J genes are TRBV5-8 and TRBJ1-2; no definite D call. The germline gives CDR1 SGHTS, CDR2 YDEGEE. The CDR3 sequence is 15 residues long. V lost 2 bases, J lost 3 bases, and 14 bases lay in between. CDR3 nucleotide sequence: TGTGCCAGCAGCTTCGTACCGGGCGGGGACTATGGCTACACCTTC. This translates into CASSFVPGGDYGYTF.

This clonotype was recorded a few times. V is TRBV30 and J is TRBJ2-2; D tentatively reads TRBD1 or TRBD2 (6 bases each). CDR1 and CDR2 from the germline V gene are GTSNPN and SVGIG (reference sequence). The CDR3 is made up of 14 amino acids. With 3 bases removed from V and 8 bases from J, the gap between germline ends came to 16 bases. The CDR3: CAWRGGHSTGELFF. The CDR3 DNA reads as TGTGCCTGGAGGGGGGGACACTCCACAGGGGAGCTGTTTTTT.

The chain employs TRBV5-1 and TRBJ2-6; 8 bases fit TRBD2. The germline CDR1 and CDR2 sequences are SGHRS and YFSETQ. This CDR3 is built from 16 residues. With V trimmed by 4 bases and J by 3 bases, 6 bases remained unmatched. CDR3 nucleotides: TGCGCCAGCAGCCCCGGGGGGGGGCATGGGGCCAACGTCCTGACTTTC. Protein sequence: CASSPGGGHGANVLTF.

The V and J genes are TRBV30 and TRBJ2-3; 9 nucleotides agree with TRBD2. From germline, CDR1 is GTSNPN and CDR2 SVGIG (reference sequence). The junction had 8 bases not matched to a gene; V was cut back by 4 bases and J by 6 bases. The CDR3 is 14 residues long. The CDR3 nucleotides are TGTGCCTGGAAGGTCCTAGCGGGGAAGGATACGCAGTATTTT. Translating it yields CAWKVLAGKDTQYF.

This clonotype has a handful of counts. In nucleotides, the CDR3 is TGTGCCAGTAGTATAGAGGGTTCGGGGAGCTCCTACAATGAGCAGTTCTTC. Protein product: CASSIEGSGSSYNEQFF. The chain is built from TRBV19 and TRBJ2-1; a weak D match, TRBD2 (5 bases). Germline V gives CDR1 LNHDA, CDR2 SQIVND (reference sequence). V was trimmed by 0 bases and J by 0 bases, leaving 12 bases between them. This CDR3 spans 17 amino acids.

The chain couples TRBV10-3 to TRBJ2-7, with 9 bases fitting TRBD1. Per germline, CDR1 ENHRY and CDR2 SYGVKD. Trimming cost V 0 bases and J 5 bases; bases outside gene matches: 2. The CDR3 covers 14 residues. Here the CDR3 DNA reads TGTGCCATCAGTGAGTCGGACAGGGGCGACGAGCAGTACTTC. As protein: CAISESDRGDEQYF.

This clonotype is medium-sized in the sample. The chain is built from TRBV2 and TRBJ2-3, with TRBD2 matching over 9 bases. CDR1 and CDR2 from the germline V gene are SNHLY and FYNNEI. The CDR3 spans 13 residues. J was trimmed by 9 bases and V by 4 bases; bases with no gene match: 5. CDR3 amino acids: CASSGAGGRTQYF. DNA for the CDR3: TGTGCCAGCAGTGGTGCGGGGGGGCGCACGCAGTATTTT.

The rearrangement uses TRBV6-1 and TRBJ1-6; D gene ambiguous. The CDR3 sequence is 13 residues long. In germline, CDR1 is MNHNS, CDR2 SASEGT. Trimming stripped 7 bases from V and 4 bases from J, with 8 bases between. The CDR3 DNA follows: TGTGCCAGCAATCAACGGTATAATTCACCCCTCCACTTT. Amino acid sequence: CASNQRYNSPLHF.